Listed here are 30 T cell receptor beta chains from one sample, sequenced in a study of post-analysis software for immune sequencing data. Unique-molecular-identifier-tagged TCR beta cDNA libraries were used. TCRdb itself ran the PCR reads through MiXCR, one entry per CDR3 protein. The sample lists about 460,000 distinct CDR3 sequences, approximately 45% occurring once. General study results and limits: About 5 TRBV segments (TRBV5-6, TRBV5-1 and TRBV20-1 among them) occurred more frequently in patients than in controls.

For these receptors, no antigen is known. Sequencing was carried out using blood. These TCRs come from a girl between 5 and 17 years old with multiple sclerosis.

This clonotype was observed a single time. This sequence joins TRBV3-1 and TRBJ2-7, with D perhaps TRBD2 (5 bases). Trimming cost V 1 base and J 3 bases, with 13 bases left between them. Per germline, CDR1 LGHDT and CDR2 YNNKEL (reference sequence). This CDR3 is built from 15 residues. CDR3 sequence reads: CASSQGLGENYEQYF. The CDR3 nucleotides read TGTGCCAGCAGCCAAGGTTTGGGAGAGAACTACGAGCAGTACTTC.

The CDR3 reads CASSLLGGPDTEAFF. The CDR3 DNA is TGTGCCAGCAGCTTGTTAGGCGGACCAGACACTGAAGCTTTCTTT. The chain employs TRBV7-9 and TRBJ1-1; no reliable D call. CDR3 size: 15 residues. Germline CDR1 and CDR2: SEHNR and FQNEAQ (reference sequence). V lost 3 bases and J lost 3, with 14 bases in between.

This clonotype was observed a few times. The rearrangement joins TRBV5-1 to TRBJ2-5; 7 nucleotides match TRBD1. The germline CDR1 and CDR2 sequences are SGHRS and YFSETQ. V trimming: 5 bases; J trimming: 2 bases; junction bases outside the gene matches: 3. CDR3 length equals 13 residues. CDR3 in DNA: TGCGCCAGCAGACAGGGGAGTCAAGAGACCCAGTACTTC. Protein: CASRQGSQETQYF.

The chain combines TRBV11-2 with TRBJ2-5, with TRBD1 matching 10 bases. Germline assignment: CDR1 SGHAT and CDR2 FQNNGV. V lost 3 bases and J lost 11; bases outside the gene matches: 12. The CDR3 runs 15 residues. In DNA form, the CDR3 reads TGTGCCAGCAGCTTGAACCCCGGGACAGGGGACGGGCAGTACTTC. It yields the protein CASSLNPGTGDGQYF.

The J gene is TRBJ2-7, the V gene TRBV7-2, with D perhaps matching TRBD1 (6 bases). V was trimmed by 2 bases and J by 2 bases, leaving 13 bases between them. CDR3 size: 15 residues. In germline, CDR1 is SGHTA, CDR2 FQGNSA. The CDR3 region is CASSLIGGVAYEQYF. Here the CDR3 DNA reads TGTGCCAGCAGCTTAATTGGGGGCGTCGCCTACGAGCAGTACTTC.

This chain links TRBV12-5 with TRBJ2-1; 7 nucleotides align to TRBD2. The junction had 15 bases not matched to a gene; V was cut back by 0 bases and J by 1 base. Germline V gene sequence: CDR1 LGHNT, CDR2 FRNRAP. The CDR3 extends over 20 amino acids. CDR3 sequence: CASGLVRAGVKVWSYNEQFF. DNA of the CDR3: TGTGCTAGTGGTTTGGTACGGGCGGGAGTAAAGGTATGGTCCTACAATGAGCAGTTCTTC.

The CDR3 region has the DNA TGTGCCAGCAAGAGGGACAGGGCCAGAGAGACCCAGTACTTC. It codes for CASKRDRARETQYF. The chain is built from TRBV6-5 and TRBJ2-5; the match to TRBD1 covers 9 bases. The CDR3 has 14 residues. CDR1 and CDR2 from the germline V gene are MNHEY and SVGAGI. Trimming removed 7 bases from V and 4 bases from J; junction bases left unmatched: 7.

The chain is built from TRBV7-2 and TRBJ2-1; no firm D call. With 6 bases removed from V and 9 bases from J, the gap between germline ends came to 18 bases. The CDR3 contains 14 residues. Germline V gives CDR1 SGHTA, CDR2 FQGNSA. As DNA, the CDR3 is TGTGCCAGCAGGTCTTTAGGAAGCGTGGGTGAGCAGTTCTTC. It translates to CASRSLGSVGEQFF. Complete variable domain (other parts from reference TRBV7-2 and TRBJ2-1): GAGVSQSPSNKVTEKGKDVELRCDPISGHTALYWYRQSLGQGLEFLIYFQGNSAPDKSGLPSDRFSAERTGGSVSTLTIQRTQQEDSAVYLCASRSLGSVGEQFFGPGTRLTVL.

The table lists this clonotype with a few counts. The V and J genes are TRBV20-1 and TRBJ1-5, with D possibly matching TRBD1 (5 bases). V dropped 3 bases and J dropped 5 bases, with 8 bases sitting between them. The CDR3 contains 12 residues. CDR1 is DFQATT, CDR2 SNEGSKA, per germline (reference sequence). This chain's CDR3 is CSARTADQPQHF. The CDR3 DNA follows: TGCAGTGCTAGGACAGCTGATCAGCCCCAGCATTTT.

The rearrangement joins TRBV6-2 or TRBV6-3 to TRBJ2-7, with a tentative D call TRBD2 (6 bases). The CDR3 length is 16 residues. Trimming shortened V by 4 bases and J by 2 bases, and 18 bases separated the two germline ends. Germline-derived CDR1 and CDR2 are MNHEY and SVGEGT. The CDR3 reads CASSSPRAEGTYEQYF. The CDR3 DNA sequence: TGTGCCAGCAGTTCCCCAAGGGCGGAGGGGACCTACGAGCAGTACTTC.

J is TRBJ2-1 and V is TRBV29-1; D may be TRBD2 (5 bases). The CDR3 extends over 12 amino acids. Trimming pared 5 bases from V and 10 bases from J, leaving 15 bases between. Germline CDR1 reads SQVTM; CDR2 reads ANQGSEA. CDR3 loop: CSVTGDRGEQFF. CDR3 nucleotides: TGCAGCGTTACCGGAGACCGGGGAGAGCAGTTCTTC.

The chain combines TRBV7-2 with TRBJ2-1; D remains ambiguous. This CDR3 has 14 amino acids. V was shortened by 1 base and J by 5 bases, with 9 bases between the two germline ends. Germline CDR1 reads SGHTA; CDR2 reads FQGNSA. CDR3 protein: CASSLVGQNNEQFF. The CDR3 coding sequence is TGTGCCAGCAGCTTAGTCGGGCAGAACAATGAGCAGTTCTTC.

The J gene is TRBJ2-1, the V gene TRBV11-2; TRBD2 agrees at 12 bases. The V gene end was trimmed by 3 bases and the J gene end by 6 bases; junction bases not matched to a gene: 6. CDR3 length: 16 residues. CDR1 and CDR2 from the germline V gene are SGHAT and FQNNGV. The chain's CDR3 is CASSFLAGGPGNEQFF. The CDR3 nucleotides read TGTGCCAGCAGCTTCCTAGCGGGAGGGCCTGGCAATGAGCAGTTCTTC.

This clonotype was recorded a few times. V is TRBV7-9 and J is TRBJ2-1; 7 positions agree with TRBD1. CDR3 length: 12 residues. Germline V gene data show CDR1 as SEHNR and CDR2 as FQNEAQ (reference sequence). Trimming at V came to 4 bases and at J to 14 bases, leaving 8 bases not matched to a gene. CDR3: CASSSRQGTEFF. DNA of the CDR3: TGTGCCAGCAGCTCCCGACAGGGCACGGAGTTCTTC.

The V and J genes are TRBV5-1 and TRBJ2-7, with 9 bases lining up with TRBD1. The CDR3 extends over 14 amino acids. The germline V gene encodes CDR1 SGHRS and CDR2 YFSETQ. Trimming took 4 bases from V and 4 from J; bases not matched to a gene: 6. The CDR3 DNA follows: TGCGCCAGCAGCATCGGACAGGGGAGGTACGAGCAGTACTTC. It codes for CASSIGQGRYEQYF.

The V gene is TRBV7-9, the J gene TRBJ2-4; no firm D call. Near its end, the DNA agrees better with TRBJ2-7, so the J call may be wrong. The V gene's germline CDR1 is SEHNR and CDR2 FQNEAQ (reference sequence). CDR3 length: 13 residues. The CDR3 sequence is CASSFRNSYEQYF. The CDR3 DNA follows: TGTGCCAGCAGCTTTCGGAATTCCTACGAGCAGTACTTC.

V is TRBV5-5 and J is TRBJ1-5, with a possible D match to TRBD1 (5 bases). V lost 4 bases to trimming and J lost 2 bases, with 13 bases between them. There are 15 residues in the CDR3. Germline V gives CDR1 SGHKS, CDR2 YYEKEE (reference sequence). The CDR3 sequence is CASSPAGVGNQPQHF. DNA for the CDR3: TGTGCCAGCAGCCCCGCGGGGGTAGGCAATCAGCCCCAGCATTTT. Filled out from reference TRBV5-5 and TRBJ1-5, the complete variable domain reads DAGVTQSPTHLIKTRGQQVTLRCSPISGHKSVSWYQQVLGQGPQFIFQYYEKEERGRGNFPDRFSARQFPNYSSELNVNALLLGDSALYLCASSPAGVGNQPQHFGDGTRLSIL.

The rearrangement links TRBV6-2 or TRBV6-3 to TRBJ2-1, with D maybe TRBD2 (7 bases). Trimming shortened V by 0 bases and J by 0 bases, and 12 bases separated the two germline ends. CDR3 length: 17 amino acids. Germline values: CDR1 MNHEY, CDR2 SVGEGT. CDR3 sequence (DNA): TGTGCCAGCAGTTACTCGGGGGGCGGGGGCTCCTACAATGAGCAGTTCTTC. Translated: CASSYSGGGGSYNEQFF.

For this clonotype: The junction does not match germline at one end; this may be a read error. This CDR3 is CASSSTGRGQNIQSF. The CDR3 DNA sequence: TGTGCCAGCAGTTCGACAGGGAGGGGTCAAAACATTCAGTCCTTC. The gene calls are TRBV28 and TRBJ2-4, with D perhaps matching TRBD1 or TRBD2 (7 bases each). Germline lookup yields CDR1 MDHEN and CDR2 SYDVKM. This CDR3 has 15 residues.

V gene TRBV20-1 combines with J gene TRBJ2-7, with D tentatively TRBD2 (7 bases). Germline V CDR1 and CDR2: DFQATT, SNEGSKA (reference sequence). This CDR3 has 14 amino acids. The V gene lost 6 bases and the J gene lost 4 bases, with 19 bases spanning the gap. For the CDR3, the DNA is TGCAGTGCCCAAAGGGGGGGAGATCGATACGAGCAGTACTTC. Translating it yields CSAQRGGDRYEQYF.

The chain has TRBV6-1 and TRBJ2-7, with 7 bases that match TRBD1. The CDR3 has 16 residues. The J segment lost 0 bases and the V segment lost 4 bases, leaving 9 bases of the junction unmatched. CDR1 is MNHNS, CDR2 SASEGT, per germline. DNA for the CDR3: TGTGCCAGCAGTGGGACCCGGGACAGAAGCTCCTACGAGCAGTACTTC. Amino acids: CASSGTRDRSSYEQYF.

In its sample, this clonotype was seen a few times. The chain uses TRBV30 and TRBJ2-5, with unresolved D. The germline gives CDR1 GTSNPN, CDR2 SVGIG (reference sequence). CDR3 length equals 10 residues. The V end was cut by 0 bases, the J end by 5 bases, with 1 base between. Here the CDR3 reads CAWSVETQYF. The CDR3 DNA sequence: TGTGCCTGGAGTGTCGAGACCCAGTACTTC.

This chain links TRBV27 with TRBJ2-4; D tentatively fits TRBD1 or TRBD2 (5 bases each). The CDR3 extends over 17 amino acids. Per germline, CDR1 MNHEY and CDR2 SMNVEV (reference sequence). V lost 11 bases and J 3 bases, leaving 26 bases between the germline ends. The CDR3 loop reads CAGKGPIQGQVKNIQYF. The CDR3, as DNA: TGTGCCGGCAAGGGACCAATCCAGGGTCAAGTCAAAAACATTCAGTACTTC.

This clonotype appeared a few times. The rearrangement links TRBV7-3 to TRBJ1-2; D gene uncertain. CDR1 is SGHTA, CDR2 FQGTGA, per germline. V was trimmed by 5 bases and J by 8 bases, leaving 18 bases between them. This CDR3 spans 14 amino acids. The CDR3 bases are TGTGCCAGCAGCCCCAGCGGGAGGGCGGAGGGCTACACCTTC. Its protein is CASSPSGRAEGYTF.

The chain employs TRBV6-1 and TRBJ1-4; TRBD1 is a possible D gene (6 bases). Trimming removed 5 bases from V and 3 bases from J, with 13 bases in between. Germline values: CDR1 MNHNS, CDR2 SASEGT. The length of the CDR3 is 15 residues. The CDR3 DNA follows: TGTGCCAGCAGTAAGGGGGGTCTGTCTAATGAAAAACTGTTTTTT. This translates into CASSKGGLSNEKLFF.

For this clonotype: One end of the junction does not line up with germline, which may come from a read error. The chain combines TRBV20-1 with TRBJ2-7; D ambiguous. The CDR3 is made up of 13 amino acids. Looked up from germline, CDR1 is DFQATT and CDR2 is SNEGSKA (reference sequence). In DNA, the CDR3 is TGCAGTGCTGGAGATTTGGGGACCTACGAGCAGTACTTC. It yields the protein CSAGDLGTYEQYF.

The table lists this clonotype with a few counts. The V and J genes are TRBV12-3 or TRBV12-4 and TRBJ2-7; 9 positions agree with TRBD1. This CDR3 region has 14 residues. V shed 6 bases, J shed 7 bases, and the junction held 10 bases outside the gene matches. The CDR3 sequence: CASSPQTGGVEQYF. The CDR3 bases are TGTGCCAGCAGCCCCCAGACAGGGGGTGTTGAGCAGTACTTC.

This clonotype occurred a few times. This rearrangement joins TRBV10-3 to TRBJ2-3; 9 bases map to TRBD2. The length of the CDR3 is 15 residues. Losses at the gene ends were 6 bases for V and 6 bases for J; bases not matched to a gene: 10. Germline CDR1 ENHRY, CDR2 SYGVKD. CDR3 protein: CAIRRVAGVADTQYF. The DNA of the CDR3 is TGTGCCATCAGAAGAGTAGCGGGAGTAGCTGATACGCAGTATTTT.

This sequence joins TRBV12-3 or TRBV12-4 and TRBJ2-1; D is ambiguous. V shed 1 base and J shed 1 base, with 11 bases lying between them. The CDR3 spans 16 residues. Written as DNA, the CDR3 is TGTGCCAGCAGTTTAGGGGTAGCAGAATCCTACAATGAGCAGTTCTTC. Translation gives CASSLGVAESYNEQFF.

This clonotype was found a few times. The chain joins TRBV18 to TRBJ2-1; 13 bases align to TRBD2. The V and J ends lost 3 bases and 8 bases, in that order; junction bases with no gene match: 4. The CDR3 is 15 residues long. Germline CDR1 KGHSH, CDR2 LQKENI. CDR3 amino acids: CASSPGLAGNYEQFF. In DNA, the CDR3 is TGTGCCAGCTCACCGGGACTAGCGGGAAACTATGAGCAGTTCTTC.